This T cell receptor beta chain was documented in a study of cytomegalovirus exposure and HLA in healthy donors. Trimming left V 2 bases short and J 0 bases short, with 7 bases between. Looked up from germline, CDR1 is MNHNS and CDR2 is SASEGT. This CDR3 comprises 14 residues. Both 60 Vbeta primers and 13 Jbeta primers went into the PCR. TCRdb keeps only in-frame clones here, not all; method: immunoSEQ multiplex PCR. The repertoire holds about 88,000 clones, just under 70% seen once, with 2.7% in the top ten. V gene TRBV6-1 combines with J gene TRBJ1-1; D unclear. Sequenced: PBMCs. The source is a man aged 50-59 years in good health and CMV-seronegative. The CDR3 DNA reads TGTGCCAGCAGTGAACCGGGGATGAACACTGAAGCTTTCTTT. Translated, it gives CASSEPGMNTEAFF.